Sequencing of this TCR beta chain was carried out in a study of shared clonotypes between healthy human individuals. Concerning this clone itself: Antigen specificity is unknown. Different DNA sequences within this sample yield the same CDR3.

V lost 1 base, J lost 1 base, and 7 bases lay in between. This CDR3 spans 14 amino acids. Looked up from germline, CDR1 is SEHNR and CDR2 is FQNEAQ (reference sequence). Donors comprised only Caucasian adults living in Nashville, Tennessee. A CD45RA-negative memory subset and a CD45RA+ naive subset were separated from the CD4+ cells. The deep-level immunoSEQ assay was used. The method was immunoSEQ multiplex PCR; TCRdb's version includes in-frame clones alone and lacks a portion of them. The table lists 2 million to 2.5 million clones, 80% to 95% of them singletons. Study-level points and caveats: A small donor pool kept down the genetic and exposure-history diversity that was represented.

The specimen was naive CD4+ T cells from PBMCs. Regarding subset: CD45RA+ positively selected. The rearrangement uses TRBV7-9 and TRBJ1-1; no clear D. The TCR originated in a man aged 18 to 30 in good health. Some clones in this sample may be carry-over from other donors' samples. In nucleotides, the CDR3 is TGTGCCAGCAGCTTAGGGCAGACGAACACTGAAGCTTTCTTT. Its protein product is CASSLGQTNTEAFF. Complete variable domain (other parts from reference TRBV7-9 and TRBJ1-1): DTGVSQNPRHKITKRGQNVTFRCDPISEHNRLYWYRQTLGQGPEFLTYFQNEAQLEKSRLLSDRFSAERPKGSFSTLEIQRTEQGDSAMYLCASSLGQTNTEAFFGQGTRLTVV.